This TCR beta chain was sequenced in a study of blood T cell repertoires in COVID-19. The CDR3 contains 18 residues. V lost 1 base and J lost 1, with 18 bases in between. Germline V gene sequence: CDR1 SGHDT, CDR2 YYEEEE. Grouping used clinical history reported by participants in a survey and questionnaire. Authors' methods: Amplification with reference gene primers provided the estimates of nucleated cell counts. Generated by immunoSEQ multiplex PCR, the TCRdb table keeps only in-frame clones and is missing some. V and J calls and clone size are as listed in that table; D and trimming were resolved from the DNA. Of around 290,000 clones detected, around 90% appear once; the ten largest clones hold around 1.1%.

The TCR was taken from a woman aged 30 to 39 who had recovered from COVID-19. V gene TRBV5-6 combines with J gene TRBJ1-3; possible D gene TRBD1, 5 bases. Sequenced input: PBMCs or T cells enriched from blood (not recorded which). CDR3 sequence: CASSLYGDSFFSGNTIYF. DNA for the CDR3: TGTGCCAGCAGCTTGTATGGGGACTCCTTCTTTTCTGGAAACACCATATATTTT.